This T cell receptor beta chain emerged from a study of Graves' ophthalmopathy and Graves' hyperthyroidism. The sequenced template was RNA, covering the TCR beta CDR3 region. Following a first-round RT-PCR that used HTBI primers, a second-round multiplex PCR was carried out. From the multiplex PCR reads, TCRdb called clonotypes with MiXCR, one entry per CDR3 protein. The data contain 580,000 or so distinct CDR3 sequences, approximately 35% of them seen just once; the ten biggest clones take up over 3.5%. This clonotype was found a few times. V shed 10 bases, J shed 6 bases, and the junction held 5 bases outside the gene matches. There are 12 residues in the CDR3. CDR1 and CDR2 from the germline V gene are ENHRY and SYGVKD.

The clonotype was recovered from an adult man with Graves' hyperthyroidism. Material for sequencing was peripheral blood or thyroid tissue (not recorded which). The chain uses TRBV10-3 and TRBJ2-1, with 8 bases matching TRBD2. CDR3 amino acids: CATQGTSNEQFF. Here the CDR3 DNA reads TGTGCCACCCAAGGGACTAGCAATGAGCAGTTCTTC.